Listed below are T cell receptor beta chains from one sample, sequenced in a study of blood T cell repertoires in COVID-19. Generated by immunoSEQ multiplex PCR, the TCRdb table keeps only in-frame clones and is missing some. The profile shows about 75,000 clones, 75% to 95% of them singletons. Material for sequencing was peripheral blood. Receptor source: a human donor in a cohort sampled during active COVID-19. Both conserved end residues are part of each CDR3. Each record gives: clone size, J gene, D gene, V gene, CDR3 protein, CDR3 DNA. A D gene is named only where the DNA matches it firmly. Rows give clone size only sometimes, using once, few, many, or a class for an expanded clone.

.	TRBJ2-4	TRBD2	TRBV3-1/TRBV3-2	CASSQPLAGTKNIQYF	TGTGCCAGCAGCCAACCACTAGCGGGTACCAAAAACATTCAGTACTTC
once	TRBJ2-3	.	TRBV5-1	CASSLVPGSTDTQYF	TGCGCCAGCAGCCTCGTCCCAGGGAGCACAGATACGCAGTATTTT
once	TRBJ2-1	.	TRBV9	CASSVVQLQGTLNNEQFF	TGTGCCAGCAGCGTTGTTCAGCTACAGGGAACTCTTAACAATGAGCAGTTCTTC
.	TRBJ1-2	TRBD1	TRBV6-5	CAIGQGSGYTF	TGTGCCATCGGACAGGGGAGCGGCTACACCTTC
.	TRBJ1-5	.	TRBV19	CASSIRVPTKSQPQHF	TGTGCCAGTAGTATCAGGGTCCCAACAAAAAGTCAGCCCCAGCATTTT
.	TRBJ1-1	.	TRBV20-1	CSASGPGTIPEAFF	TGCAGTGCTAGTGGGCCAGGGACTATACCCGAAGCTTTCTTT
.	TRBJ2-5	.	TRBV12-5	CASGLVGSAGRETQYF	TGTGCTAGTGGTTTGGTAGGCTCGGCAGGTAGAGAGACCCAGTACTTC
.	TRBJ2-7	TRBD1	TRBV5-1	CASSLGTGATYEQYF	TGCGCCAGCAGCTTAGGGACAGGAGCAACCTACGAGCAGTACTTC
.	TRBJ2-7	.	TRBV6-5	CASTMEAPYEQYF	TGTGCCAGCACCATGGAGGCGCCGTACGAGCAGTACTTC
.	TRBJ1-1	TRBD1	TRBV3-1/TRBV3-2	CASSLTGAEAFF	TGTGCCAGCAGCCTAACAGGGGCTGAAGCTTTCTTT
.	TRBJ2-4	TRBD1	TRBV2	CASRWGTGGKNIQYF	TGTGCCAGCCGATGGGGGACAGGAGGAAAAAACATTCAGTACTTC
.	TRBJ2-7	.	TRBV19	CASSTPGAEQYF	TGTGCCAGTAGTACGCCGGGAGCTGAGCAGTACTTC
.	TRBJ2-7	TRBD2	TRBV19	CASSIATSGGLRNEQYF	TGTGCCAGTAGTATAGCGACTAGCGGGGGCCTGAGGAACGAGCAGTACTTC
.	TRBJ1-5	TRBD1	TRBV7-6	CASSLKRFGQEVNQPQHF	TGTGCCAGCAGCTTAAAACGGTTCGGACAGGAAGTCAATCAGCCCCAGCATTTT
few	TRBJ2-3	.	TRBV2	CASSDGRDTQYF	TGTGCCAGCAGTGACGGGAGAGATACGCAGTATTTT
.	TRBJ2-1	TRBD2	TRBV5-1	CASSWASGGGEQFF	TGCGCCAGCAGTTGGGCTAGCGGGGGCGGTGAGCAGTTCTTC
.	TRBJ1-6	TRBD1	TRBV19	CASSIDGGNRGVNSPLHF	TGTGCCAGTAGTATTGATGGCGGAAACAGGGGCGTCAATTCACCCCTCCACTTT
.	TRBJ1-6	.	TRBV6-5	CASTSGTWSDSPLHF	TGTGCCAGCACCTCCGGGACATGGAGCGATTCACCCCTCCACTTT
few	TRBJ1-2	.	TRBV6-2/TRBV6-3	CASSYAQSLQRYTF	TGTGCCAGCAGTTACGCCCAGTCCCTTCAACGCTACACCTTC
.	TRBJ2-1	TRBD2	TRBV6-6	CASSKLAGGNNEQFF	TGTGCCAGCAGCAAACTAGCGGGGGGAAACAATGAGCAGTTCTTC
few	TRBJ1-5	.	TRBV23-1	CASPKNQPQHF	TGCGCCAGCCCCAAAAATCAGCCCCAGCATTTT
once	TRBJ2-5	TRBD2	TRBV19	CASNLAGGQRETQYF	TGTGCCAGTAACTTAGCGGGGGGGCAGCGTGAGACCCAGTACTTC
.	TRBJ1-4	TRBD1	TRBV18	CASSPVRGQGREKLFF	TGTGCCAGCTCACCGGTCCGGGGACAGGGTCGTGAAAAACTGTTTTTT
.	TRBJ1-1	.	TRBV28	CASSFSHSEGENTEAFF	TGTGCCAGCAGTTTTTCCCACTCGGAGGGAGAGAACACTGAAGCTTTCTTT
.	TRBJ2-2	TRBD2	TRBV9	CASSVVDGGRTGELFF	TGTGCCAGCAGCGTAGTGGACGGGGGGAGAACCGGGGAGCTGTTTTTT
few	TRBJ1-5	.	TRBV2	CASSVQGSNQPQHF	TGTGCCAGCAGTGTACAGGGCAGCAATCAGCCCCAGCATTTT
few	TRBJ1-1	.	TRBV5-4	CASSLDGGTEAFF	TGTGCCAGCAGCTTGGATGGGGGGACTGAAGCTTTCTTT
.	TRBJ2-2	TRBD2	TRBV20-1	CSASQAGGPDTGELFF	TGCAGTGCTAGTCAAGCGGGGGGGCCGGACACCGGGGAGCTGTTTTTT
.	TRBJ1-4	TRBD1	TRBV18	CASSPGQGGEKLFF	TGTGCCAGCTCACCGGGACAGGGGGGAGAAAAACTGTTTTTT
.	TRBJ2-3	.	TRBV6-5	CASRGGLSTDTQYF	TGTGCCAGCAGGGGGGGGCTAAGCACAGATACGCAGTATTTT
.	TRBJ2-7	TRBD2	TRBV25-1	CASSEFGGGYEQYF	TGTGCCAGCAGTGAATTCGGGGGGGGATACGAGCAGTACTTC
.	TRBJ1-2	.	TRBV19	CASSYGGRAGDGYTF	TGTGCCAGTAGTTATGGAGGCAGAGCGGGTGATGGCTACACCTTC
.	TRBJ2-2	TRBD1	TRBV5-1	CASSHGQGNTGELFF	TGCGCCAGCAGCCACGGACAGGGGAACACCGGGGAGCTGTTTTTT
.	TRBJ2-6	TRBD2	TRBV15	CATRSGRAISGANVLTF	TGTGCCACCAGGTCCGGGAGGGCCATTTCTGGGGCCAACGTCCTGACTTTC
.	TRBJ2-7	.	TRBV2	CASSEDGYGYEQYF	TGTGCCAGCAGTGAAGACGGGTATGGCTACGAGCAGTACTTC
.	TRBJ1-1	.	TRBV2	CASQSGGQDEAFF	TGTGCCAGCCAGTCCGGGGGGCAGGATGAAGCTTTCTTT
.	TRBJ1-2	.	TRBV27	CASRPAGATQTTNYGYTF	TGTGCCAGCAGGCCGGCGGGGGCCACCCAAACTACTAACTATGGCTACACCTTC
once	TRBJ2-5	TRBD2	TRBV29-1	CSVITGGSPETQYF	TGCAGCGTCATCACGGGGGGTTCTCCGGAGACCCAGTACTTC
once	TRBJ1-5	.	TRBV4-2	CASSQEAGNQPQHF	TGTGCCAGCAGCCAAGAGGCAGGCAATCAGCCCCAGCATTTT
.	TRBJ2-1	.	TRBV4-3	CASSQVTRASYNEQFF	TGCGCCAGCAGCCAAGTAACGAGGGCATCTTACAATGAGCAGTTCTTC
.	TRBJ2-1	TRBD2	TRBV4-2	CASSVAGGEYNEQFF	TGTGCCAGCAGCGTAGCGGGGGGTGAGTACAATGAGCAGTTCTTC
.	TRBJ2-5	.	TRBV3-1/TRBV3-2	CASSQELSETQYF	TGTGCCAGCAGCCAAGAGTTGTCGGAGACCCAGTACTTC
.	TRBJ1-1	.	TRBV10-2	CASREGGGEAFF	TGCGCCAGCAGAGAGGGAGGCGGTGAAGCTTTCTTT
.	TRBJ2-3	TRBD2	TRBV24-1	CATSLGGTDTQYF	TGTGCCACCAGTCTCGGGGGGACAGATACGCAGTATTTT
.	TRBJ1-1	.	TRBV5-6	CASSFYSDEAFF	TGTGCCAGCAGCTTCTACAGTGATGAAGCTTTCTTT
.	TRBJ1-1	TRBD1	TRBV19	CASSYRDRGMNTEAFF	TGTGCCAGTAGTTACAGGGACAGGGGGATGAACACTGAAGCTTTCTTT
.	TRBJ1-3	.	TRBV5-1	CASSTSGIGGNTIYF	TGCGCCAGCAGCACCTCAGGGATTGGTGGAAACACCATATATTTT
.	TRBJ2-1	TRBD2	TRBV9	CASSVAASGVGEQFF	TGTGCCAGCAGCGTAGCGGCTAGCGGGGTTGGTGAGCAGTTCTTC
.	TRBJ2-3	.	TRBV20-1	CSASGEGGLGTQYF	TGCAGTGCTAGTGGGGAGGGGGGGCTCGGTACGCAGTATTTT
.	TRBJ2-2	TRBD2	TRBV11-3	CASSSVGLAASGELFF	TGTGCCAGCAGCTCAGTGGGACTAGCGGCCTCCGGGGAGCTGTTTTTT
.	TRBJ2-5	TRBD2	TRBV7-2	CASGLRLAGSQETQYF	TGTGCCAGCGGGCTTCGACTAGCGGGGAGCCAAGAGACCCAGTACTTC
few	TRBJ1-2	.	TRBV5-4	CASSLEVSGSRGYTF	TGTGCCAGCAGCTTGGAGGTTTCAGGGTCTAGGGGCTACACCTTC
few	TRBJ1-2	TRBD1	TRBV2	CASSLLPPGQGIYGYTF	TGTGCCAGCAGCCTCCTTCCTCCGGGACAGGGGATCTATGGCTACACCTTC
.	TRBJ1-2	TRBD1	TRBV18	CASSPASGQGYTTNYGYTF	TGTGCCAGCTCACCAGCCTCGGGACAGGGGTATACTACTAACTATGGCTACACCTTC
.	TRBJ1-4	.	TRBV15	CATSRAGGTNEKLFF	TGTGCCACCAGCAGAGCCGGGGGAACTAATGAAAAACTGTTTTTT
.	TRBJ1-6	.	TRBV18	CASSPWAQSSYNSPLHF	TGTGCCAGCTCACCCTGGGCGCAGAGCTCCTATAATTCACCCCTCCACTTT
.	TRBJ1-2	.	TRBV30	CAWTPSGGYTF	TGTGCCTGGACCCCCTCCGGGGGCTACACCTTC
.	TRBJ1-1	.	TRBV7-9	CASSLNTGMNTEAFF	TGTGCCAGCAGCTTAAACACAGGCATGAACACTGAAGCTTTCTTT
.	TRBJ1-4	TRBD1	TRBV27	CASRSTGGPTNEKLFF	TGTGCCAGCAGGTCGACAGGGGGACCAACTAATGAAAAACTGTTTTTT